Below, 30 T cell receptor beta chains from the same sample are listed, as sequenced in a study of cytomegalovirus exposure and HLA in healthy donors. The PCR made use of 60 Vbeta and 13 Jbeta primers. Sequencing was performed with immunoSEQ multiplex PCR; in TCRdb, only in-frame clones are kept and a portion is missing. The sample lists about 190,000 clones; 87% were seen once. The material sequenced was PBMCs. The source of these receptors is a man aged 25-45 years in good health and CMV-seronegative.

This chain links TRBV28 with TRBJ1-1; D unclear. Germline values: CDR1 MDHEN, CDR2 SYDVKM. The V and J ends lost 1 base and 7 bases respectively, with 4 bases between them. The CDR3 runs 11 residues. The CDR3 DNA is TGTGCCAGCAGTTTATCCCATGAAGCTTTCTTT. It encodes CASSLSHEAFF.

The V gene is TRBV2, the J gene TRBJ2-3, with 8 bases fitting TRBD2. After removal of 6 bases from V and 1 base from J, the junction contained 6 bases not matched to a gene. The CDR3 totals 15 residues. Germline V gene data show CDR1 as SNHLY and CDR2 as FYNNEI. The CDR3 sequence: CASSPRGGGTDTQYF. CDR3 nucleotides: TGTGCCAGCAGCCCCCGGGGGGGCGGCACAGATACGCAGTATTTT.

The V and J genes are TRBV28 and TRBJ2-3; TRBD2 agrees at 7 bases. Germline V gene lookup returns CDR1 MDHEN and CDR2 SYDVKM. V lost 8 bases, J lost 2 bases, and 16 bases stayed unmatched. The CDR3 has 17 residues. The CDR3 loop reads CASLGGVRQPNTDTQYF. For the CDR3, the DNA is TGTGCCAGCTTGGGGGGGGTTAGACAGCCGAACACAGATACGCAGTATTTT.

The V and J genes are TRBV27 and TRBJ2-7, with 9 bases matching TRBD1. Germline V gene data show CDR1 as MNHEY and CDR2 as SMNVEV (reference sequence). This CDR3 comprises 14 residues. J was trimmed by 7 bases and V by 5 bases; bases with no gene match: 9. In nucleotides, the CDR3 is TGTGCCAGCAGTCCGGGACAGGGTATAAGGGAGCAGTACTTC. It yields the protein CASSPGQGIREQYF.

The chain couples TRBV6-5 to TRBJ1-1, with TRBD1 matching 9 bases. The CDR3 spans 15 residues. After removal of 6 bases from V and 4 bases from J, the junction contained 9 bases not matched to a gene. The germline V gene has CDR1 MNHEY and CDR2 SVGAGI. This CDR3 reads CASRGDRETITEAFF. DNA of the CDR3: TGTGCCAGCAGAGGGGACAGGGAAACGATCACTGAAGCTTTCTTT.

The CDR3 DNA reads TGTGCCAGCAGCTCGGGGGGACGGATCCAAGAGACCCAGTACTTC. Amino acid sequence: CASSSGGRIQETQYF. This chain links TRBV5-4 with TRBJ2-5, with 7 bases lining up with TRBD2. CDR3 size: 15 residues. Germline CDR1 and CDR2: SGHNT and YYREEE (reference sequence). The trim removed 3 bases at V and 1 base at J, leaving 6 bases unmatched.

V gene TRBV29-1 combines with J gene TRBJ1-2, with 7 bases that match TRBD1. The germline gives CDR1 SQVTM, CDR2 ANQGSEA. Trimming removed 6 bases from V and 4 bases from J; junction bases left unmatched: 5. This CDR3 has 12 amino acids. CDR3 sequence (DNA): TGCAGCGTAGACCAGGGGGGCTATGGCTACACCTTC. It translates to CSVDQGGYGYTF.

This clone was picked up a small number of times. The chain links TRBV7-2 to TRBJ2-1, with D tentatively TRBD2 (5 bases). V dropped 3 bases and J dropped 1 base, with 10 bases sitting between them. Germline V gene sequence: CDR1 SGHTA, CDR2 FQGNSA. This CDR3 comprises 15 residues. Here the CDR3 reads CASSLASRSYNEQFF. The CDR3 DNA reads TGTGCCAGCAGCTTGGCTAGCAGGTCCTACAATGAGCAGTTCTTC.

The CDR3 region is CASSLIRANTGELFF. In DNA form, the CDR3 reads TGTGCCAGCAGCTTAATTCGCGCGAACACCGGGGAGCTGTTTTTT. The chain uses TRBV11-2 and TRBJ2-2; D remains unclear. Germline CDR1 SGHAT, CDR2 FQNNGV. The CDR3 covers 15 residues. V gave up 2 bases and J gave up 0 bases, with 7 bases separating them.

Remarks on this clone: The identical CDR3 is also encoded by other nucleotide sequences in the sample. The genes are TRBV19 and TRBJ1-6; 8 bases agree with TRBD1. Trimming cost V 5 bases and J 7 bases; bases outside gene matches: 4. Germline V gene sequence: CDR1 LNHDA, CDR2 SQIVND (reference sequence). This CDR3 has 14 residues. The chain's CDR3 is CASSFGQGNSPLHF. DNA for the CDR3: TGTGCCAGTAGTTTTGGACAGGGCAATTCACCCCTCCACTTT.

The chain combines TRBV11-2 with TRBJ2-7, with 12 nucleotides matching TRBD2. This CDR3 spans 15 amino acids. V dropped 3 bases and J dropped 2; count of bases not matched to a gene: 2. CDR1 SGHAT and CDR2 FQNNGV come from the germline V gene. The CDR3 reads CASSFRTSGTYEQYF. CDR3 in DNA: TGTGCCAGCAGCTTCAGGACTAGCGGGACCTACGAGCAGTACTTC.

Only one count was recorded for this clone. The CDR3 reads CASSLRQGNTEAFF. The CDR3 coding sequence is TGCGCCAGCAGCTTGCGGCAGGGAAACACTGAAGCTTTCTTT. This sequence joins TRBV5-1 and TRBJ1-1; D may be TRBD1 (5 bases). The CDR3 has 14 residues. V was trimmed by 1 base and J by 2 bases, leaving 9 bases between them. Germline CDR1 reads SGHRS; CDR2 reads YFSETQ.

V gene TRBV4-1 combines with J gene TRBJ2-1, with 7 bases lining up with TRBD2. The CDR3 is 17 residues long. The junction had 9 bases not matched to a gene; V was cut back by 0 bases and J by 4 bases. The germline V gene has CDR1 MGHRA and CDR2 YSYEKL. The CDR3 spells CASSQEASGSLYNEQFF. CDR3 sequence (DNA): TGCGCCAGCAGCCAAGAGGCTAGCGGTTCATTATACAATGAGCAGTTCTTC.

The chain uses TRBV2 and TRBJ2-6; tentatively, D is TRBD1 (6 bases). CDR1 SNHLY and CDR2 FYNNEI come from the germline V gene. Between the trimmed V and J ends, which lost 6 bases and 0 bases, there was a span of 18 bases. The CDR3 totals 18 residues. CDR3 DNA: TGTGCCAGCAGCCCCGATACAGGGTGGGGCTCTGGGGCCAACGTCCTGACTTTC. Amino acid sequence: CASSPDTGWGSGANVLTF.

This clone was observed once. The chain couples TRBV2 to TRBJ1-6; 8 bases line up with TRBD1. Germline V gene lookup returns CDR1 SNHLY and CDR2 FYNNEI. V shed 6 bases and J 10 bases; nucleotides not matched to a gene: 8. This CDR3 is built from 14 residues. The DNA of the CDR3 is TGTGCCAGCAGCGAACGGACAGGGCGCTCACCCCTCCACTTT. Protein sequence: CASSERTGRSPLHF.

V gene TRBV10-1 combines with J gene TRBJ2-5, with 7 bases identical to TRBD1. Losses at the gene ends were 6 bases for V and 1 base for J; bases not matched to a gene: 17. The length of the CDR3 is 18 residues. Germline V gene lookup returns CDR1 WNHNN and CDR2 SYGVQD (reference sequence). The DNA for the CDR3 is TGCGCCAGCAGCGGAGGACAGGAAAATTGGGCAAGCCAAGAGACCCAGTACTTC. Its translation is CASSGGQENWASQETQYF.

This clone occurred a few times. The CDR3 is CASSGWTGRGGKLFF. For the CDR3, the DNA is TGTGCCAGCAGCGGATGGACAGGGCGAGGGGGAAAACTGTTTTTT. V gene TRBV11-1 combines with J gene TRBJ1-4; TRBD1 aligns across 8 bases. V shed 5 bases and J 10 bases; nucleotides not matched to a gene: 12. The CDR3 is 15 residues long. CDR1 SGHAT and CDR2 FQDESV come from the germline V gene (reference sequence).

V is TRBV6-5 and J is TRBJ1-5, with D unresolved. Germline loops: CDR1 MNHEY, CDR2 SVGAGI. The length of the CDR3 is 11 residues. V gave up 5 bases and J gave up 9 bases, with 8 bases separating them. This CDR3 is CASSDRGPQHF. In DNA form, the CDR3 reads TGTGCCAGCAGTGACCGGGGGCCCCAGCATTTT.

This chain's CDR3 is CASSPYGTRRYSQYF. For the CDR3, the DNA is TGTGCCAGCAGTCCCTACGGGACTAGAAGATACAGTCAGTACTTC. The J gene is TRBJ2-4, the V gene TRBV27; TRBD2 matches at 8 bases. CDR1 is MNHEY, CDR2 SMNVEV, per germline (reference sequence). Trimming at V came to 5 bases and at J to 12 bases, leaving 15 bases not matched to a gene. There are 15 residues in the CDR3.

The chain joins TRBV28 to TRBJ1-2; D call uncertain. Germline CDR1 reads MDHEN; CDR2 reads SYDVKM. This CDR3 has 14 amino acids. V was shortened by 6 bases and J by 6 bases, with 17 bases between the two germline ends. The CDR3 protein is CASRLRVPNHGYTF. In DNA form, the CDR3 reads TGTGCCAGCAGATTGAGGGTCCCCAACCATGGCTACACCTTC.

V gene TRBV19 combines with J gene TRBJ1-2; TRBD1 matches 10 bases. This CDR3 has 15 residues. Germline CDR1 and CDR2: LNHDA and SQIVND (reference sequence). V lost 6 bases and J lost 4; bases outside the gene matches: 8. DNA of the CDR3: TGTGCCAGTAGGGGGACAGGGGCTTCAGGCTATGGCTACACCTTC. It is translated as CASRGTGASGYGYTF.

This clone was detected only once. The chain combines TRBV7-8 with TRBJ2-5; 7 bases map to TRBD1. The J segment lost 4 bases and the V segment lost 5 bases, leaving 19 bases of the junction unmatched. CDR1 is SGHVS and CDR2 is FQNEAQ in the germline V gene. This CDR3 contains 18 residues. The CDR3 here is CASSHSPGGKFSGETQYF. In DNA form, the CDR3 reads TGTGCCAGCAGCCACTCCCCAGGGGGTAAATTTTCAGGAGAGACCCAGTACTTC.

The CDR3 is CASNIIAGGGYEQYF. In DNA, the CDR3 is TGTGCCAGCAACATAATAGCGGGAGGAGGGTACGAGCAGTACTTC. The V and J genes are TRBV6-5 and TRBJ2-7; 10 bases line up with TRBD2. V lost 7 bases and J lost 4; bases outside the gene matches: 10. Germline loops: CDR1 MNHEY, CDR2 SVGAGI. This CDR3 spans 15 amino acids.

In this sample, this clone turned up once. The CDR3 DNA reads as TGTGCCAGCTCACCGGGGACTAGCGGATACGAGCAGTACTTC. Amino acid sequence: CASSPGTSGYEQYF. The chain recombines TRBV18 with TRBJ2-7; 11 positions match TRBD2. The germline gives CDR1 KGHSH, CDR2 LQKENI. V shed 3 bases, J shed 4 bases, and the junction held 2 bases outside the gene matches. The CDR3 loop spans 14 amino acids. Full variable domain (outside the CDR3, taken from reference TRBV18 and TRBJ2-7): NAGVMQNPRHLVRRRGQEARLRCSPMKGHSHVYWYRQLPEEGLKFMVYLQKENIIDESGMPKERFSAEFPKEGPSILRIQQVVRGDSAAYFCASSPGTSGYEQYFGPGTRLTVT.

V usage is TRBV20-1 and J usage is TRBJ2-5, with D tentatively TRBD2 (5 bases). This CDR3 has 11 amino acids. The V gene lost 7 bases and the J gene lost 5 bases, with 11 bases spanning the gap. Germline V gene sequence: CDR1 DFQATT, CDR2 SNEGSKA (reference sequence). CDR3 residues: CSGSRGETQYF. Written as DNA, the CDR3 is TGCAGTGGTAGTCGCGGGGAGACCCAGTACTTC.

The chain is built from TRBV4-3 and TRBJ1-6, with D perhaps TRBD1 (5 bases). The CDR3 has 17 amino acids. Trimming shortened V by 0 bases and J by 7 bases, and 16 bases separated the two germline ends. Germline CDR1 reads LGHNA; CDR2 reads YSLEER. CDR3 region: CASSQEIGAGWNSPLHF. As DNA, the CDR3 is TGCGCCAGCAGCCAAGAAATAGGGGCAGGGTGGAATTCACCCCTCCACTTT.

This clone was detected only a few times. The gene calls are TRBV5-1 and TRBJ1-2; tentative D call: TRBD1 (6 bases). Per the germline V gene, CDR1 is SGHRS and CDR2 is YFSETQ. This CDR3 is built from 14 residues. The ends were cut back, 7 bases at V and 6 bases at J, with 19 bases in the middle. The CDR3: CASSKQGDEDGYTF. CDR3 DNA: TGCGCCAGCTCAAAACAGGGTGATGAGGATGGCTACACCTTC. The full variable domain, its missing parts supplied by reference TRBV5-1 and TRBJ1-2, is KAGVTQTPRYLIKTRGQQVTLSCSPISGHRSVSWYQQTPGQGLQFLFEYFSETQRNKGNFPGRFSGRQFSNSRSEMNVSTLELGDSALYLCASSKQGDEDGYTFGSGTRLTVV.

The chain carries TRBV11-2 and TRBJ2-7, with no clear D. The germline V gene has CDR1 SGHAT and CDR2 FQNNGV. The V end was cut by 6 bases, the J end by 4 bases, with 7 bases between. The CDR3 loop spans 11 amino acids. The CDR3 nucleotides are TGTGCCAGCAGTACCCTATACGAGCAGTACTTC. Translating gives CASSTLYEQYF.

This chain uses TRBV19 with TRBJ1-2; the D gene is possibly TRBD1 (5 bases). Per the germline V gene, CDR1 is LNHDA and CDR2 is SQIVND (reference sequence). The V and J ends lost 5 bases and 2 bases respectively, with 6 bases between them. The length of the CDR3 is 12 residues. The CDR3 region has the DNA TGTGCCAGTAGTTCAGGGAACTATGGCTACACCTTC. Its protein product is CASSSGNYGYTF.

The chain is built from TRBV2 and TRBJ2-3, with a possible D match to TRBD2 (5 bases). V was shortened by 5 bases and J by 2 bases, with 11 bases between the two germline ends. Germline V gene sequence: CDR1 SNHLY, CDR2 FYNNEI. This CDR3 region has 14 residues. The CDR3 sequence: CASSLGSPTDTQYF. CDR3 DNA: TGTGCCAGCAGTCTGGGGAGTCCCACAGATACGCAGTATTTT.